This note documents a single T cell receptor (beta chain) sequence. The target antigen is unknown. V lost 0 bases to trimming and J lost 7 bases, with 7 bases between them. The length of the CDR3 is 12 residues. In germline, CDR1 is SGHKS, CDR2 YYEKEE (reference sequence). The sample originates from a study of T cell responses to AZD1222 COVID-19 vaccine. The study's findings and limits: Spike-specific TCR breadth rose after two AZD1222 doses, and depth rose as well. Clonal diversity was possibly underestimated, and the donors were mostly white British, with more females. Repertoires were collected only later (after the peak T cell response had occurred).

Data came from immunoSEQ multiplex PCR; TCRdb stores just in-frame clones and leaves some out. The sample contains about 120,000 clones, 80% to 90% of which appear only once. The chain combines TRBV5-5 with TRBJ1-2, with unresolved D. This receptor was obtained from an adult in good health. Sequenced material: peripheral blood, taken on day 0 of AZD1222 vaccination. CDR3 nucleotides: TGTGCCAGCAGCTTGGGGGTAGTTGGCTACACCTTC. It yields the protein CASSLGVVGYTF.